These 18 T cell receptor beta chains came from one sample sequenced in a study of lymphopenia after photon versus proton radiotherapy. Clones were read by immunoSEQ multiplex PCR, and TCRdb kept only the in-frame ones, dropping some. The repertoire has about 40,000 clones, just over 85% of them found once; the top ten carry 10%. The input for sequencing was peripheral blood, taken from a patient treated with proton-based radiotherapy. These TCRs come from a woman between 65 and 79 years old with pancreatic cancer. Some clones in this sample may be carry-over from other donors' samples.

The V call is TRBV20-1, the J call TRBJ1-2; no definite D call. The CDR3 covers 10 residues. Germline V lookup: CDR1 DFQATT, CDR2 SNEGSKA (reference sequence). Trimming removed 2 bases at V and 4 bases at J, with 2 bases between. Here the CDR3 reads CSARSYGYTF. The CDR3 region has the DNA TGCAGTGCTAGAAGCTATGGCTACACCTTC.

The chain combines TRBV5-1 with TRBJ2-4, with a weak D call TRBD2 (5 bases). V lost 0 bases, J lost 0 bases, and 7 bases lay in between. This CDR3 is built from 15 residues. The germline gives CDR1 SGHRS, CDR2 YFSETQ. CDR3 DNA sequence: TGCGCCAGCAGCTTGGGAGGGTTAGCCAAAAACATTCAGTACTTC. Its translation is CASSLGGLAKNIQYF.

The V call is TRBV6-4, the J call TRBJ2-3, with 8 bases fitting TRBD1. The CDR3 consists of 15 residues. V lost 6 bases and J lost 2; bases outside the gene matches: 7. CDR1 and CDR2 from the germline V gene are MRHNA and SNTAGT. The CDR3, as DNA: TGTGCCAGCAGAGACAGGGGTGCTTCCACAGATACGCAGTATTTT. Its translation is CASRDRGASTDTQYF.

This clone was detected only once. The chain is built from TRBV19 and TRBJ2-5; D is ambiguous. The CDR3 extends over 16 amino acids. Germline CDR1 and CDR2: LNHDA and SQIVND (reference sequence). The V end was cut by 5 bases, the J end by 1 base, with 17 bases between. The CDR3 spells CASSPDPTASQETQYF. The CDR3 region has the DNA TGTGCCAGTAGTCCCGACCCGACGGCGAGCCAAGAGACCCAGTACTTC.

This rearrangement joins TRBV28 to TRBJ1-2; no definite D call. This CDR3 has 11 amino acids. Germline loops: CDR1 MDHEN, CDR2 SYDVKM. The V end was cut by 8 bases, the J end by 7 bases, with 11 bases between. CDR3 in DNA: TGTGCCAGCTCCCGGGAGCTTGGCTACACCTTC. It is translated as CASSRELGYTF.

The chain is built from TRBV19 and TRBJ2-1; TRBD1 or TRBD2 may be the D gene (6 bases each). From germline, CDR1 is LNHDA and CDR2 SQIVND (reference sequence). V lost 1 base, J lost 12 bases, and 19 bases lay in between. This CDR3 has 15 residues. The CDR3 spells CASSIVSGPQQGQFF. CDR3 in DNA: TGTGCCAGTAGTATAGTTAGCGGTCCCCAACAGGGGCAGTTCTTC.

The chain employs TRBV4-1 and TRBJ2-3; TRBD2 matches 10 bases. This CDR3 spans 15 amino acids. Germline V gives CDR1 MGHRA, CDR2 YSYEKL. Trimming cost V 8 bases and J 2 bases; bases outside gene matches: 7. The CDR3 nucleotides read TGCGCCAGCGGGATAGCGGGAGGTATCACAGATACGCAGTATTTT. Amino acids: CASGIAGGITDTQYF.

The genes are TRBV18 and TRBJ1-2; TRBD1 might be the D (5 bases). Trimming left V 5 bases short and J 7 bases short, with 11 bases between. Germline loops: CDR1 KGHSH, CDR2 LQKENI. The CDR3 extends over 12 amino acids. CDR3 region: CASSSQGAGYTF. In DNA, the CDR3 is TGTGCCAGCTCATCCCAGGGCGCTGGCTACACCTTC.

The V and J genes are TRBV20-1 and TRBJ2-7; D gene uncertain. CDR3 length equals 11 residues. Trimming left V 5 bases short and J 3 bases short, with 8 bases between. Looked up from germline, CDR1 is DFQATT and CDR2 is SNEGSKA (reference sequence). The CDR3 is CSAPSFYEQYF. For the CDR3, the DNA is TGCAGTGCTCCCTCCTTCTACGAGCAGTACTTC.

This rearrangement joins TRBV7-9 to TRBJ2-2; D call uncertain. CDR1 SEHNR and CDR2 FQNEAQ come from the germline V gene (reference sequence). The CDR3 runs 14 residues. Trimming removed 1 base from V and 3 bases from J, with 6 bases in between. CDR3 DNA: TGTGCCAGCAGCTTAGAAATGCACACCGGGGAGCTGTTTTTT. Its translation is CASSLEMHTGELFF.

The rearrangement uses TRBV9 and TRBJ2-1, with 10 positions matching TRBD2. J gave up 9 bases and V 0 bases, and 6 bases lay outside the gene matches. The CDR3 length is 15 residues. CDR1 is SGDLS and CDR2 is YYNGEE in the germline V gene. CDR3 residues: CASSVELAGPPEQFF. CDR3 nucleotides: TGTGCCAGCAGCGTAGAACTAGCGGGACCCCCTGAGCAGTTCTTC.

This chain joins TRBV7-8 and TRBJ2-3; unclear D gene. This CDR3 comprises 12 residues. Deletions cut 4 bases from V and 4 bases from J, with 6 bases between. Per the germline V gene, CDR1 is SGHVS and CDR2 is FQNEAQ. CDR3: CASSSWADTQYF. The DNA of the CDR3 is TGTGCCAGCAGCTCGTGGGCAGATACGCAGTATTTT.

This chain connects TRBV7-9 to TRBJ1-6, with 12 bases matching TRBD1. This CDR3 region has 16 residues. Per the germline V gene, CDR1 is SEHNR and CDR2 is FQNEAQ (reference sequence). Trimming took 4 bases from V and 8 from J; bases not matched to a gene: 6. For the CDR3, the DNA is TGTGCCAGCAGCTCCCCCGGGACAGGGGGCGATTCACCCCTCCACTTT. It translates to CASSSPGTGGDSPLHF.

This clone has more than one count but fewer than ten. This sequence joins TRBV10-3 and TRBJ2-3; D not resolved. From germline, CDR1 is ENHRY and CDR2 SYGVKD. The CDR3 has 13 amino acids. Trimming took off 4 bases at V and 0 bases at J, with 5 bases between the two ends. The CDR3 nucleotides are TGTGCCATCAGTGTCTCGAGCACAGATACGCAGTATTTT. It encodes CAISVSSTDTQYF.

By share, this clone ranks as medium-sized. CDR3 bases: TGTGCCACCAGCAGAGATTCCAATACAGGGGAGGGCAATCAGCCCCAGCATTTT. Its translation: CATSRDSNTGEGNQPQHF. The J gene is TRBJ1-5, the V gene TRBV15; 7 nucleotides align to TRBD1. Losses at the gene ends were 0 bases for V and 2 bases for J; bases not matched to a gene: 10. The germline V gene has CDR1 LNHNV and CDR2 YYDKDF (reference sequence). The CDR3 loop spans 18 amino acids. The entire variable domain, with the rest obtained from reference TRBV15 and TRBJ1-5, is as follows: DAMVIQNPRYQVTQFGKPVTLSCSQTLNHNVMYWYQQKSSQAPKLLFHYYDKDFNNEADTPDNFQSRRPNTSFCFLDIRSPGLGDTAMYLCATSRDSNTGEGNQPQHFGDGTRLSIL.

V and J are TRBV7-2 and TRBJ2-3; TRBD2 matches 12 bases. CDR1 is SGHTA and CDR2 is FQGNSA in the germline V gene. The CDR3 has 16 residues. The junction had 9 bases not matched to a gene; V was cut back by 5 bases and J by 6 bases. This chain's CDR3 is CASSILAGGPGDTQYF. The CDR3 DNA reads TGTGCCAGCAGCATCCTAGCGGGAGGGCCTGGTGATACGCAGTATTTT.

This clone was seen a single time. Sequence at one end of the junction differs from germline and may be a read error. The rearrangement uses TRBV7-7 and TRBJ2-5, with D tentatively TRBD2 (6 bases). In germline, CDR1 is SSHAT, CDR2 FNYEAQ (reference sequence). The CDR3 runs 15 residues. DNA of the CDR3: TGTGCTAGCAGCTCTATGCGGGACTTACAAGAGACCCAGTACTTC. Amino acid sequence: CASSSMRDLQETQYF.

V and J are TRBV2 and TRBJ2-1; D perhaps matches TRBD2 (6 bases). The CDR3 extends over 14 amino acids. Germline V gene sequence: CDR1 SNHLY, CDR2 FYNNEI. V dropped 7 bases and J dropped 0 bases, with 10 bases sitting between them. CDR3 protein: CASKRTTSYNEQFF. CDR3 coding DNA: TGTGCCAGCAAAAGGACTACCTCCTACAATGAGCAGTTCTTC.